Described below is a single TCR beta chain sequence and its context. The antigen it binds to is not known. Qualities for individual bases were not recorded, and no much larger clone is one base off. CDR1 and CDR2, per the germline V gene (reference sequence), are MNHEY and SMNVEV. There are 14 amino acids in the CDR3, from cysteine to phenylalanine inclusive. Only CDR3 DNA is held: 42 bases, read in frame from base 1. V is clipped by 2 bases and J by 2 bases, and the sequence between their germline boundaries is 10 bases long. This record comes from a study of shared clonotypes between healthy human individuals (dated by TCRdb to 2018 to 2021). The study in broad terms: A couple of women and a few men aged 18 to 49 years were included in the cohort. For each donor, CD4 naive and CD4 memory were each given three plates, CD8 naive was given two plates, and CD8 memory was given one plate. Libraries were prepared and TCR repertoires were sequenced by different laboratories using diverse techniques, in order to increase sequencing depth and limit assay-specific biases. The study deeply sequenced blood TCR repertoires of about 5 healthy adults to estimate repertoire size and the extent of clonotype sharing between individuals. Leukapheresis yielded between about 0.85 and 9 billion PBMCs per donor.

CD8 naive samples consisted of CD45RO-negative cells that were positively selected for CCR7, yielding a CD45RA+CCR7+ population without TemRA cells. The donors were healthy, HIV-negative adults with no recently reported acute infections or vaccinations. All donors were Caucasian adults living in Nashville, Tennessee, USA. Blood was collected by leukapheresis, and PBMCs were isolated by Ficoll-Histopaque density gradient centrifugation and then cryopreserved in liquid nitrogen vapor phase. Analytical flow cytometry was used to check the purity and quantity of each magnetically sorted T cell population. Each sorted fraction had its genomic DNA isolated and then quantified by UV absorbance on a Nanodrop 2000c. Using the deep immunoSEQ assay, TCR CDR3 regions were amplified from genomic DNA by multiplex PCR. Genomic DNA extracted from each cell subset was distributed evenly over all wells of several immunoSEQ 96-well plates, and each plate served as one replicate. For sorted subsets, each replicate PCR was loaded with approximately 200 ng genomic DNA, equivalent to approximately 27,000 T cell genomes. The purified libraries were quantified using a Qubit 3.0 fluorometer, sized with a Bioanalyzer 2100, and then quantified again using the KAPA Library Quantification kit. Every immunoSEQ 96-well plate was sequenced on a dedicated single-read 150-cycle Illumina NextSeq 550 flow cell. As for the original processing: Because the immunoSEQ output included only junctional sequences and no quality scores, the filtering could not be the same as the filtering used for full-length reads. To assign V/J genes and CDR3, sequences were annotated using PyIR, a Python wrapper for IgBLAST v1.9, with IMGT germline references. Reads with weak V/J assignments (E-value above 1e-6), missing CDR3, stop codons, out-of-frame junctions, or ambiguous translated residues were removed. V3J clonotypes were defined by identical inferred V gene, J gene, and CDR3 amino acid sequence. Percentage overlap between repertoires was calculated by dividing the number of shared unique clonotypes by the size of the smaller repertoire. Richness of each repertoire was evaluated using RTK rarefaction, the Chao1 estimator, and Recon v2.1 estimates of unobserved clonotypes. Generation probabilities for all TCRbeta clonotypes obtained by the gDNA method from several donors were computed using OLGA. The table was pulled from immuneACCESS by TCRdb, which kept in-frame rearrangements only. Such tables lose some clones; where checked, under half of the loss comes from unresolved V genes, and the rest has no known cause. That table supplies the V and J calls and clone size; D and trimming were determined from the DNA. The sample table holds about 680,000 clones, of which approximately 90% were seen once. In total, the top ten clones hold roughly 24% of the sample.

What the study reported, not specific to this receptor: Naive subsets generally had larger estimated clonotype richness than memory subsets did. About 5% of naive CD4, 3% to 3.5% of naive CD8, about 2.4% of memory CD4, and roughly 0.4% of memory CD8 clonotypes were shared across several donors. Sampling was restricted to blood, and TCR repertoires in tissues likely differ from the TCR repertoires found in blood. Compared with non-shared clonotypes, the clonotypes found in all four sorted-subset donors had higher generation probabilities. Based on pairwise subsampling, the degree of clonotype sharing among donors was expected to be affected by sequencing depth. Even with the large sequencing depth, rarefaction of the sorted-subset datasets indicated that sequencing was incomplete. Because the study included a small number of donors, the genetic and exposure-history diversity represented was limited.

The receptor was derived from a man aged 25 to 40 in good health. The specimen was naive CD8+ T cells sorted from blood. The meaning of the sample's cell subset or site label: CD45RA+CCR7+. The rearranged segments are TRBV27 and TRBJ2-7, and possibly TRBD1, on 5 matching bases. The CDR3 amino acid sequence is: CASSLRGVPYEQYF. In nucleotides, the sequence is TGTGCCAGCAGTTTAAGGGGCGTTCCCTACGAGCAGTACTTC.